There are a few counts of the clone carrying this TCR beta chain. Its antigen remains unknown. This sample is part of a study of CD8+ T cells in alopecia areata. Researchers took lesional scalp punch biopsies and peripheral blood from people who were alopecia areata patients. V shed 1 base and J shed 4 bases, with 10 bases lying between them. This CDR3 region has 13 residues. Looked up from germline, CDR1 is SQVTM and CDR2 is ANQGSEA. Study observations and caveats: An increase in clonality over normal scalp was evident in lesional scalp, especially alopecia totalis/universalis.

Extracted from the samples, RNA was reverse transcribed into cDNA to serve as the sequencing template. The protocol was immunoSEQ multiplex PCR, while the TCRdb copy is restricted to in-frame clones and leaves out a portion. The table lists 120,000 or so clones, roughly 50% of them singletons. The chain uses TRBV29-1 and TRBJ1-2, with D perhaps matching TRBD1 (6 bases). This clonotype originated in a human donor with alopecia areata. The sample taken for sequencing was NKG2D-low CD8+ T cells sorted from blood. The CDR3 region has the DNA TGCAGCGTTGAAGGGGGGCGCAGCTATGGCTACACCTTC. Its protein is CSVEGGRSYGYTF.